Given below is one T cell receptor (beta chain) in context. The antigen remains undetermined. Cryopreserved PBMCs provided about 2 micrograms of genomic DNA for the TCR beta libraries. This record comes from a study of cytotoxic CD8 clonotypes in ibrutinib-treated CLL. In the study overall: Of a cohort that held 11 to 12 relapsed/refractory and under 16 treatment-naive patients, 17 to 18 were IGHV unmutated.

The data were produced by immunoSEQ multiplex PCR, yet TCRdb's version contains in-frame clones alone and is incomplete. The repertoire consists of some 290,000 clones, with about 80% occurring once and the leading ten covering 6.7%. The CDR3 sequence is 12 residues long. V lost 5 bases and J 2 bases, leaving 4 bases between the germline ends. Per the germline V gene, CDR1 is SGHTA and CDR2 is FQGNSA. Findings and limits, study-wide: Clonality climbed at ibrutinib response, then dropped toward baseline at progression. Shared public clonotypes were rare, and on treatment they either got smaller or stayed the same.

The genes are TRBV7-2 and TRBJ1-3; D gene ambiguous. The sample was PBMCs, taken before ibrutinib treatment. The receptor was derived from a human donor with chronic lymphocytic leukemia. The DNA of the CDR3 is TGTGCCAGCAGCCCAGCTGGAAACACCATATATTTT. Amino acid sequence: CASSPAGNTIYF.